One T cell receptor beta chain is described in this entry. The antigen is not known. The entry originates in a study of cytomegalovirus exposure and HLA in healthy donors. About the study: The roughly 670 first-cohort repertoires and the roughly 130 validation repertoires shared the same platform, a later analysis reported.

The CDR3 consists of 12 residues. CDR1 and CDR2 from the germline V gene are SGHTA and FQGNSA. Unmatched junction bases numbered 5, after V lost 5 bases and J lost 9 bases. The repertoire was sequenced with immunoSEQ multiplex PCR; TCRdb's copy has only in-frame clones and lacks some. The sample shows about 98,000 clones, about 83% of them seen only once. Whole-study results and caveats: Overall, around 160 TCR beta chains were annotated as cytomegalovirus-associated. The tendency of first-cohort TCR clusters to co-occur in the approximately 110 validation repertoires was the finding of a later analysis.

The sequence came from a woman aged 25 to 45 in good health and CMV-seronegative. The sample taken for sequencing was PBMCs. This sequence joins TRBV7-2 and TRBJ2-7; 9 bases map to TRBD2. CDR3: CASSNSGGVQYF. CDR3 bases: TGTGCCAGCAGCAATAGCGGGGGCGTGCAGTACTTC.